The T cell receptor (beta chain) described here comes from a study of tissue T cells after allogeneic stem cell transplantation. Findings and limits, study-wide: Across patients, clones rarely overlapped, yet motif clusters were shared tissue-specifically.

The method was immunoSEQ multiplex PCR; TCRdb's version includes in-frame clones alone and lacks a portion of them. The table lists more than 45,000 clones, less than 75% of them singletons. Of note for this clone: Antigen specificity is unknown. The listed genes are named as in mouse. Sequencing ends 1 residue short of the CDR3 end; the germline J gene provides the rest.

Germline loops: CDR1 GKSSPN, CDR2 SITVG. Trimming took 1 base from V and 2 from J, leaving 6 bases between them. The CDR3 has 13 amino acids. This chain uses TRBV31 with TRBJ2-1, with D possibly matching TRBD1 (6 bases). Sequencing used sorted cells pooled from one or two spleens. The clonotype comes from a pool of C57BL/6 mice in good health. Here the CDR3 reads CAWSQGDYAEQFF. The sequenced part of the CDR3 DNA is TGTGCCTGGAGTCAGGGGGACTATGCTGAGCAGTTC.